Listed here are 8 T cell receptor beta chains from one sample, sequenced in a study of siplizumab effects on memory and regulatory T cells. Produced via immunoSEQ multiplex PCR; TCRdb's table is partial and in-frame only. The sample holds roughly 100,000 clones, 93% seen once. The specimen was Tregs sorted from blood. These TCRs come from a human donor in good health.

This chain connects TRBV7-9 to TRBJ2-3; D gene ambiguous. This CDR3 has 13 residues. Trimming removed 2 bases at V and 1 base at J, with 4 bases between. The germline V gene has CDR1 SEHNR and CDR2 FQNEAQ (reference sequence). Written as DNA, the CDR3 is TGTGCCAGCAGCTTAACAGGCACAGATACGCAGTATTTT. It encodes CASSLTGTDTQYF.

The chain recombines TRBV7-2 with TRBJ2-5, with D perhaps matching TRBD1 (5 bases). V gave up 3 bases and J gave up 1 base, with 21 bases separating them. CDR1 SGHTA and CDR2 FQGNSA come from the germline V gene. This CDR3 comprises 18 residues. The CDR3 reads CASSFKLSRQIFQETQYF. CDR3 DNA: TGTGCCAGCAGCTTTAAGTTATCGAGACAGATATTCCAAGAGACCCAGTACTTC.

The chain combines TRBV12-5 with TRBJ2-1; TRBD1 might be the D (5 bases). This CDR3 comprises 13 residues. Germline assignment: CDR1 LGHNT and CDR2 FRNRAP. Trimming left V 6 bases short and J 1 base short, with 7 bases between. CDR3 protein: CASGRGSYNEQFF. The CDR3 nucleotides are TGTGCTAGTGGAAGGGGTTCCTACAATGAGCAGTTCTTC.

The rearrangement joins TRBV7-2 to TRBJ2-3; the D gene is possibly TRBD1 (5 bases). V was clipped by 1 base and J by 4 bases, with 9 bases between them. The CDR3 loop spans 14 amino acids. CDR1 and CDR2 (germline): SGHTA, FQGNSA. As DNA, the CDR3 is TGTGCCAGCAGCTTAGTGACAGTCTCAGATACGCAGTATTTT. This translates into CASSLVTVSDTQYF. Filled out from reference TRBV7-2 and TRBJ2-3, the complete variable domain reads GAGVSQSPSNKVTEKGKDVELRCDPISGHTALYWYRQSLGQGLEFLIYFQGNSAPDKSGLPSDRFSAERTGGSVSTLTIQRTQQEDSAVYLCASSLVTVSDTQYFGPGTRLTVL.

The chain couples TRBV11-2 to TRBJ1-4; 9 bases are shared with TRBD1. Trimming took 4 bases from V and 8 from J; bases not matched to a gene: 8. This CDR3 contains 15 residues. Germline V CDR1 and CDR2: SGHAT, FQNNGV. The CDR3 DNA reads as TGTGCCAGCAGCTCGAACAGGGGGCCGACGGAAAAACTGTTTTTT. The encoded protein is CASSSNRGPTEKLFF. Full variable domain (remainder filled in from reference TRBV11-2 and TRBJ1-4): EAGVAQSPRYKIIEKRQSVAFWCNPISGHATLYWYQQILGQGPKLLIQFQNNGVVDDSQLPKDRFSAERLKGVDSTLKIQPAKLEDSAVYLCASSSNRGPTEKLFFGSGTQLSVL.

The chain links TRBV7-2 to TRBJ2-7; 11 bases are a match to TRBD2. After removal of 2 bases from V and 5 bases from J, the junction contained 8 bases not matched to a gene. CDR1 SGHTA and CDR2 FQGNSA come from the germline V gene. The CDR3 is 16 residues long. In DNA form, the CDR3 reads TGTGCCAGCAGCTTAACTAGCGGGGGAGGTCCTGACGAGCAGTACTTC. It is translated as CASSLTSGGGPDEQYF.

The chain carries TRBV5-1 and TRBJ1-4, with 7 bases lining up with TRBD1. J was trimmed by 0 bases and V by 4 bases; bases with no gene match: 6. This CDR3 contains 16 residues. Germline CDR1 is SGHRS and CDR2 is YFSETQ. Here the CDR3 DNA reads TGCGCCAGCAGCCCGGGACAGACTGCAACTAATGAAAAACTGTTTTTT. This gives the protein CASSPGQTATNEKLFF.

The CDR3 is CASSPPSGRAGNEQFF. In DNA, the CDR3 is TGTGCCAGCTCACCACCGAGCGGGAGGGCGGGGAATGAGCAGTTCTTC. This chain joins TRBV18 and TRBJ2-1; the match to TRBD2 covers 10 bases. This CDR3 has 16 residues. Germline trimming cut 0 bases from V and 7 bases from J; bases unmatched to any gene: 6. The germline V gene has CDR1 KGHSH and CDR2 LQKENI.